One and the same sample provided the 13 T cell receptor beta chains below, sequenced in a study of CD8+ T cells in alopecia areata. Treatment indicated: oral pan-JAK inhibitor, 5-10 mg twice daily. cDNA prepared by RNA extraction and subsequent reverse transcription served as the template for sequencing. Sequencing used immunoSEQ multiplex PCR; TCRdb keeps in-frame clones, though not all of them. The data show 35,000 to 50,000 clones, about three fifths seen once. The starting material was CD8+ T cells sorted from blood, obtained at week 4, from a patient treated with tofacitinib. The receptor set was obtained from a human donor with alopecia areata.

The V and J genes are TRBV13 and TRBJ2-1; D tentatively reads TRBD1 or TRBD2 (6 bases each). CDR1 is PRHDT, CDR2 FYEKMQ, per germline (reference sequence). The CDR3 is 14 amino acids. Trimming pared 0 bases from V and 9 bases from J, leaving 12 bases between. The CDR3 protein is CASSLGLGGSEQFF. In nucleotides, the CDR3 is TGTGCCAGCAGCTTAGGCTTAGGGGGGAGTGAGCAGTTCTTC. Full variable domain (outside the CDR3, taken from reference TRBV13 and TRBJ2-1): AAGVIQSPRHLIKEKRETATLKCYPIPRHDTVYWYQQGPGQDPQFLISFYEKMQSDKGSIPDRFSAQQFSDYHSELNMSSLELGDSALYFCASSLGLGGSEQFFGPGTRLTVL.

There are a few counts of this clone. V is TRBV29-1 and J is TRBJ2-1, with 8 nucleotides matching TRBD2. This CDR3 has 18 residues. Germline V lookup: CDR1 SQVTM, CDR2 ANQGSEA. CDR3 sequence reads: CRGKGLLAVPSSYNEQFF. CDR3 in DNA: TGCCGGGGTAAAGGGTTACTAGCGGTTCCGAGCTCCTACAATGAGCAGTTCTTC.

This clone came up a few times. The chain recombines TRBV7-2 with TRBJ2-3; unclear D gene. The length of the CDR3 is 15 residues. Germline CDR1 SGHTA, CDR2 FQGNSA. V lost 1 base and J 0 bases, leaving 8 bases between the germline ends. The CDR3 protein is CASSLVSSSTDTQYF. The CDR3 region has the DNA TGTGCCAGCAGCTTAGTCAGCTCTAGCACAGATACGCAGTATTTT.

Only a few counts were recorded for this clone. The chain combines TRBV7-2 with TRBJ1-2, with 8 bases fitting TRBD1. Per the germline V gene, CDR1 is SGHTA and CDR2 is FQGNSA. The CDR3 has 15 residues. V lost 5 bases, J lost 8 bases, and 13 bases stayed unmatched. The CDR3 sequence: CASSDGMDRVYGYTF. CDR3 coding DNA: TGTGCCAGCAGCGACGGGATGGACAGGGTTTACGGCTACACCTTC.

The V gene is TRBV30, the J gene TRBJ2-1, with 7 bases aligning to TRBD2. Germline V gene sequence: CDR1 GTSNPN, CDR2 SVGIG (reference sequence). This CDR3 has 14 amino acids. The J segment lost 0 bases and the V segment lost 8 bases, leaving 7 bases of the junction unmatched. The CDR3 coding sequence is TGTGCCCGAGGGGAGGGTAGCTCCTACAATGAGCAGTTCTTC. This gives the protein CARGEGSSYNEQFF.

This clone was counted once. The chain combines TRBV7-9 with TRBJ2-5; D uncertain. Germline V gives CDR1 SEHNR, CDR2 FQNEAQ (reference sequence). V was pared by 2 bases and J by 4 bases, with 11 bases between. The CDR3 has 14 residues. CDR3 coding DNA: TGTGCCAGCAGCTTAATTGGGTTTGGAGAGACCCAGTACTTC. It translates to CASSLIGFGETQYF.

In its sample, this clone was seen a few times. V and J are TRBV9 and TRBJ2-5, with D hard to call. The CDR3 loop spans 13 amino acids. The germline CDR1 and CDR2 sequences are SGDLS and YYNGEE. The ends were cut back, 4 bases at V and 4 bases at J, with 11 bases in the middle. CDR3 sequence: CASSSGLRETQYF. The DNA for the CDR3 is TGTGCCAGCAGCTCGGGCCTACGAGAGACCCAGTACTTC.

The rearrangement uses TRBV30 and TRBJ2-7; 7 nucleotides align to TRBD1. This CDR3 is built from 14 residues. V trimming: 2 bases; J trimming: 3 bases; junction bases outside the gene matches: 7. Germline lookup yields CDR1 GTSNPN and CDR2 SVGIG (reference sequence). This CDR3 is CAWSSPDRNYEQYF. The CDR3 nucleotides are TGTGCCTGGAGTTCGCCGGACAGGAACTACGAGCAGTACTTC.

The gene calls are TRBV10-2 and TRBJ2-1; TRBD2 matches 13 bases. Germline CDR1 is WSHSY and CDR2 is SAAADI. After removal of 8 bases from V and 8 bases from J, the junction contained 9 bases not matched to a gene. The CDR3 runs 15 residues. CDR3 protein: CASRRTSGGADEQFF. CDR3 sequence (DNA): TGCGCCAGCCGCCGCACTAGCGGGGGGGCCGATGAGCAGTTCTTC.

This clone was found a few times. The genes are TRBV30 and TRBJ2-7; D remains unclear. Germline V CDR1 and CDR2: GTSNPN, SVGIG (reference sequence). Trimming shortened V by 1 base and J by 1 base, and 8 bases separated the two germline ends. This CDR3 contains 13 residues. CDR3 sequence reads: CAWSAGPSYEQYF. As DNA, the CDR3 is TGTGCCTGGAGTGCAGGTCCTTCCTACGAGCAGTACTTC.

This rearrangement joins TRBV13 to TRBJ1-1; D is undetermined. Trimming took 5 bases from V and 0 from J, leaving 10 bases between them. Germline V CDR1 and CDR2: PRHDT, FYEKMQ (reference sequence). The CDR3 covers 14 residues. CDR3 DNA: TGTGCCAGCAGCCCCTTCGACGTGAACACTGAAGCTTTCTTT. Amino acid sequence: CASSPFDVNTEAFF.

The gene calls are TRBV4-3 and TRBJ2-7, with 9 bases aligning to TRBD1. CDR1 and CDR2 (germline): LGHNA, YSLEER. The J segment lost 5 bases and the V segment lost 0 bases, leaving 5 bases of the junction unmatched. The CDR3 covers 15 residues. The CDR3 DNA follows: TGCGCCAGCAGCCAAGACACAGGGGGCAGGGACGAGCAGTACTTC. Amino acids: CASSQDTGGRDEQYF.

The CDR3 DNA sequence: TGTGCCTCTTCGACAGGCGCTGATCAGCCCCAGCATTTT. Its translation: CASSTGADQPQHF. The J gene is TRBJ1-5, the V gene TRBV27, with a possible D match to TRBD1 (6 bases). Trimming removed 11 bases at V and 5 bases at J, with 16 bases between. There are 13 residues in the CDR3. In germline, CDR1 is MNHEY, CDR2 SMNVEV (reference sequence).